These 2 T cell receptor beta chains came from one sample sequenced in a study of control samples from healthy donors and cancer patients. Sequencing used immunoSEQ multiplex PCR; TCRdb keeps in-frame clones, though not all of them. Of roughly 170,000 clones in the sample, 93% are singletons; the top ten hold 4.1%. The source material was blood. These receptors were collected from a woman aged 60-70 years in good health.

V usage is TRBV5-6 and J usage is TRBJ1-2; maybe TRBD1 (5 bases). This CDR3 is 14 amino acids long. V lost 3 bases to trimming and J lost 7 bases, with 16 bases between them. Germline V lookup: CDR1 SGHDT, CDR2 YYEEEE. The CDR3 protein is CASSWGSPSSGYTF. The CDR3 DNA reads as TGTGCCAGCAGCTGGGGCAGCCCATCCAGTGGCTACACCTTC.

V usage is TRBV5-1 and J usage is TRBJ2-1, with 8 nucleotides matching TRBD2. J gave up 5 bases and V 4 bases, and 8 bases lay outside the gene matches. CDR3 length equals 15 residues. Germline loops: CDR1 SGHRS, CDR2 YFSETQ. CDR3 nucleotides: TGCGCCAGCAGCCACGGGTCTAGCGGGCACAATGAGCAGTTCTTC. Translation: CASSHGSSGHNEQFF.